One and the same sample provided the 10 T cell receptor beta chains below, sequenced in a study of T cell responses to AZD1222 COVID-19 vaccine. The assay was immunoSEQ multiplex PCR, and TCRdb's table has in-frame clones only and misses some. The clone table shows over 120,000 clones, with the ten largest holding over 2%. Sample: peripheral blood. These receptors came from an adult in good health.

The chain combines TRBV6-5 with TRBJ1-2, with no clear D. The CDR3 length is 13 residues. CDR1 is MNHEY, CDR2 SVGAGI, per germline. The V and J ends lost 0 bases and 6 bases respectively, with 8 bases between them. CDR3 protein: CASSYSRVDGYTF. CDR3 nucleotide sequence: TGTGCCAGCAGTTACTCGCGGGTGGATGGCTACACCTTC.

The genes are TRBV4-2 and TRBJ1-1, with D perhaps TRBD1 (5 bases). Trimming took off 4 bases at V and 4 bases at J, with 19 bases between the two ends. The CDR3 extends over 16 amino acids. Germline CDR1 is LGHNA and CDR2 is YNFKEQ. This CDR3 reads CASSRGAFAQGTEAFF. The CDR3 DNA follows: TGTGCCAGCAGCCGAGGGGCTTTTGCGCAGGGCACTGAAGCTTTCTTT.

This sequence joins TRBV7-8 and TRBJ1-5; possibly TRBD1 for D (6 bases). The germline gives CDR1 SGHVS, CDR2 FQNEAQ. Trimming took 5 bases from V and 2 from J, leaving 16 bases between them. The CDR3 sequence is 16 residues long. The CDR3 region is CASSAQNRVGNQPQHF. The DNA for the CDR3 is TGTGCCAGCAGCGCCCAAAACAGGGTTGGCAATCAGCCCCAGCATTTT.

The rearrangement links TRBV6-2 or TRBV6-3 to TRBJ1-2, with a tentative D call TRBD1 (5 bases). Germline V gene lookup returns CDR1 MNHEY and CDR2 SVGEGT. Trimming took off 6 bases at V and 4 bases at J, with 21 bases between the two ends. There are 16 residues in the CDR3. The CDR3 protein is CASSFPIGSGLYGYTF. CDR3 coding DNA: TGTGCCAGCAGCTTCCCCATCGGCTCAGGGCTCTATGGCTACACCTTC.

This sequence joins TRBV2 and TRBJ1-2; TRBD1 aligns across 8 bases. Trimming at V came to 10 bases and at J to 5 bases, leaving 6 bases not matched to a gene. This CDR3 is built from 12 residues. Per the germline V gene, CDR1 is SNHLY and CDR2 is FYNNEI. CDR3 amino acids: CAIEQGGYGYTF. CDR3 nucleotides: TGTGCCATCGAACAGGGGGGGTATGGCTACACCTTC.

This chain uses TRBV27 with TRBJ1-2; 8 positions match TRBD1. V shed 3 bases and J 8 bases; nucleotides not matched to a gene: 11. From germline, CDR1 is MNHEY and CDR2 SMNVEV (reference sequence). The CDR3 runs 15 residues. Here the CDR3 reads CASSLGTGLHAGYTF. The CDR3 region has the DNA TGTGCCAGCAGTTTGGGGACAGGTCTCCATGCCGGCTACACCTTC.

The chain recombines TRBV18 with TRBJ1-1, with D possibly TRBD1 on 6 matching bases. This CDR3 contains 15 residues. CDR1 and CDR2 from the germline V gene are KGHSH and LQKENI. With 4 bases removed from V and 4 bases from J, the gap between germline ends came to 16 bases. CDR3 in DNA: TGTGCCAGCTCACAACAGGGTCCCAGGGGCACTGAAGCTTTCTTT. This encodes CASSQQGPRGTEAFF.

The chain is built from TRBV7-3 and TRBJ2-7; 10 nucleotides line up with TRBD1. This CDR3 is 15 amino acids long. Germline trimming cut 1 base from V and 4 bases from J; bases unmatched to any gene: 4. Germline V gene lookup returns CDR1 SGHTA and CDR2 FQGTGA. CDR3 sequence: CASSLMGGQGYEQYF. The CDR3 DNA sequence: TGTGCCAGCAGCTTAATGGGGGGACAGGGGTACGAGCAGTACTTC.

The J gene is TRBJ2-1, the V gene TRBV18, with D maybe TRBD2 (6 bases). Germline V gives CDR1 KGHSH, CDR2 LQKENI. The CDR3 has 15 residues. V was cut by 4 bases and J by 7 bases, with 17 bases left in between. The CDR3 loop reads CASSRWAREANEQFF. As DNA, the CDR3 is TGTGCCAGCTCACGGTGGGCCAGGGAGGCGAATGAGCAGTTCTTC.

CDR3 nucleotides: TGCGCCAGCAGCCCATCCGTGCGGGGGTCCTCCGGGGAGCTGTTTTTT. The encoded protein is CASSPSVRGSSGELFF. This chain connects TRBV5-1 to TRBJ2-2; 7 bases align to TRBD2. With V trimmed by 4 bases and J by 6 bases, 12 bases remained unmatched. The CDR3 contains 16 residues. Germline CDR1 and CDR2: SGHRS and YFSETQ.